The clone carrying this TCR beta chain was seen a few times. Its antigen remains unknown. This entry is derived from a study of cytomegalovirus exposure and HLA in healthy donors. Whole-study results and caveats: Some V segments (TRBV6-2 and TRBV6-3 among them) were excluded as indistinguishable. Later work found that TCR association rates differed between HLA loci; DRB1 had the most and HLA-C the fewest. Among TCR beta chains, those listed as cytomegalovirus-associated numbered 164.

The V gene end was trimmed by 0 bases and the J gene end by 1 base; junction bases not matched to a gene: 8. Germline V gene lookup returns CDR1 MGHRA and CDR2 YSYEKL. The CDR3 totals 18 residues. PCR primers comprised 60 Vbeta and 13 Jbeta primers. Here immunoSEQ multiplex PCR was the method, and the copy in TCRdb shows in-frame clones only, minus some. Altogether about 89,000 clones are present, over 60% being singletons, with the ten largest covering approximately 3.7%. The V and J genes are TRBV4-1 and TRBJ1-5; 8 nucleotides align to TRBD1. The sample was PBMCs. The sequence came from a man between 25 and 39 years old in good health and CMV-seronegative. The CDR3 DNA is TGCGCCAGCAGCCAAGATAGGGCAGGGGGCCTGAGCAATCAGCCCCAGCATTTT. Residues: CASSQDRAGGLSNQPQHF.